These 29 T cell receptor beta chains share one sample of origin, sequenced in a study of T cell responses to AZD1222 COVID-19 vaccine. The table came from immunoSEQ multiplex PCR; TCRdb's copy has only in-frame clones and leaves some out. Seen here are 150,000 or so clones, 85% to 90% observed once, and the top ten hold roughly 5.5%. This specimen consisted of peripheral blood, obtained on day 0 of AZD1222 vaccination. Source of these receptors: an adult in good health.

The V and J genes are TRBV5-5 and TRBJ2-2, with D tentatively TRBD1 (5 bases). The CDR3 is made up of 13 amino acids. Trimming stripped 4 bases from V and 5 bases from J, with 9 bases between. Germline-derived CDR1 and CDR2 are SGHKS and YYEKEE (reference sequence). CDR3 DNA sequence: TGTGCCAGCAGCGACGGACAAACCGGGGAGCTGTTTTTT. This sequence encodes CASSDGQTGELFF.

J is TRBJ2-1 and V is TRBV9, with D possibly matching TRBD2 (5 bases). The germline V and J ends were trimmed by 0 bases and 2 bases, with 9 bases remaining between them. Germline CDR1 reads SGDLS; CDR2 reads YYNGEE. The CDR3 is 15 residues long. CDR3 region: CASSVGGAAYNEQFF. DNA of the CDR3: TGTGCCAGCAGCGTAGGAGGAGCGGCCTACAATGAGCAGTTCTTC.

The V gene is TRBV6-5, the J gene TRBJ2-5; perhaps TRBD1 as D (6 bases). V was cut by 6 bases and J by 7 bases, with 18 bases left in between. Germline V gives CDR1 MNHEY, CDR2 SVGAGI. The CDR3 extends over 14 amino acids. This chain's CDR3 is CASSSRDTRLTQYF. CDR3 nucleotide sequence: TGTGCCAGCAGCTCCCGGGACACTAGGTTGACCCAGTACTTC.

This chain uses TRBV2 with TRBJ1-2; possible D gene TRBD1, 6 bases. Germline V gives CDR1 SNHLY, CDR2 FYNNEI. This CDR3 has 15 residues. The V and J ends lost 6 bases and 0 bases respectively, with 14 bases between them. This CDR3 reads CASREDSRANYGYTF. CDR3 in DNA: TGTGCCAGCAGAGAGGACAGCCGTGCTAACTATGGCTACACCTTC.

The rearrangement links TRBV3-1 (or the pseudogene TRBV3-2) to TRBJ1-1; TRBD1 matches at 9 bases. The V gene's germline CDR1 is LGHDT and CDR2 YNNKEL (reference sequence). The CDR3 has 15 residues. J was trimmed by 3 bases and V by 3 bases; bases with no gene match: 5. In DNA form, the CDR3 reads TGTGCCAGCAGCCAGGGGGACAGGGACTACACTGAAGCTTTCTTT. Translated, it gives CASSQGDRDYTEAFF.

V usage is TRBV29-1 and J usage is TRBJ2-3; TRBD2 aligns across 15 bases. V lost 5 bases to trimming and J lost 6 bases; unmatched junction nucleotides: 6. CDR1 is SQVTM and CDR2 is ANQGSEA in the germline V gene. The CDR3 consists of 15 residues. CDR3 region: CSVMMGTSGGDTQYF. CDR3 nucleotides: TGCAGCGTTATGATGGGGACTAGCGGGGGGGATACGCAGTATTTT.

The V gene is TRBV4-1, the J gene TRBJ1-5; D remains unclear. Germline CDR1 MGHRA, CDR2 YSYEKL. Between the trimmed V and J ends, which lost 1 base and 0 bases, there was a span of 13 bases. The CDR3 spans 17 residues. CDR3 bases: TGCGCCAGCAGCCAAGTGGACCTAGGGTTTAGCAATCAGCCCCAGCATTTT. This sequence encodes CASSQVDLGFSNQPQHF.

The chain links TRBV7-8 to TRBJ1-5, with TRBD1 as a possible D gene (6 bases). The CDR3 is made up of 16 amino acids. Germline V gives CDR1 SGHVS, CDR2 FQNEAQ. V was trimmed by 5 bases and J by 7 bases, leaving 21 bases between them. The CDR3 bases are TGTGCCAGCAGCCAAGGGGGGATGGCGGGGGACCAGCCCCAGCATTTT. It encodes CASSQGGMAGDQPQHF.

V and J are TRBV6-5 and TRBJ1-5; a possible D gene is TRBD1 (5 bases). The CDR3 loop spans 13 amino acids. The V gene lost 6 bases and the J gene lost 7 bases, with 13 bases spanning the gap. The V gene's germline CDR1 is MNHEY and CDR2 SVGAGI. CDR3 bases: TGTGCCAGCAGGAACGGGGGAGGGCAGCCCCAGCATTTT. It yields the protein CASRNGGGQPQHF.

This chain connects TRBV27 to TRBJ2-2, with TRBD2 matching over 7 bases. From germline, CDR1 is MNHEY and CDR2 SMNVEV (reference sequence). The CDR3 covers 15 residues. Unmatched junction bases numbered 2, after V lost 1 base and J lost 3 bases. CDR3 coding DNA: TGTGCCAGCAGTTTATGGCTAGCGGACACCGGGGAGCTGTTTTTT. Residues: CASSLWLADTGELFF.

CDR3 sequence (DNA): TGTGCCAGCAGCTTAGACGGGTTCTCTGGAAACACCATATATTTT. It codes for CASSLDGFSGNTIYF. The V call is TRBV11-3, the J call TRBJ1-3; D is unresolved. The CDR3 has 15 residues. CDR1 SGHNT and CDR2 YENEEA come from the germline V gene. The V and J ends lost 0 bases and 0 bases respectively, with 6 bases between them.

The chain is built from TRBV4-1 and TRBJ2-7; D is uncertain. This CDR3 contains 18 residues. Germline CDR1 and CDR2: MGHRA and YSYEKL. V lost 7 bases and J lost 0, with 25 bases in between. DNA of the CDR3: TGCGCCAGCAAACGAGAGGTCGACTCGCCCGTCAGCTCCTACGAGCAGTACTTC. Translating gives CASKREVDSPVSSYEQYF.

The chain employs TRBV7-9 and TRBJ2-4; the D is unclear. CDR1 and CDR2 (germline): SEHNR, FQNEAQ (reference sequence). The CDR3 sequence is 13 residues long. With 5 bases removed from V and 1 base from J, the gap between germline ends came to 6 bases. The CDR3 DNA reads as TGTGCCAGCAGCGGGCGGGCCAAAAACATTCAGTACTTC. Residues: CASSGRAKNIQYF.

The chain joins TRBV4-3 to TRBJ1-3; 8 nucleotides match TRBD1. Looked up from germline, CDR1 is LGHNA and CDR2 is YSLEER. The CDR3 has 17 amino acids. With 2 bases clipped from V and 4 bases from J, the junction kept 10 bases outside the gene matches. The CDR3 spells CASSQSTGALEGNTIYF. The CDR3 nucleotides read TGCGCCAGCAGCCAATCGACAGGGGCCCTAGAAGGAAACACCATATATTTT.

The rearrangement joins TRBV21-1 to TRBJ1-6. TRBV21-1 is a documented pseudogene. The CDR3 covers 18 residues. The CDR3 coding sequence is TGTGCCAGCATCCTACCTGGCGGTACCGTTCCTTCCAATTCACCCCTCCACTTT. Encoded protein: CASILPGGTVPSNSPLHF.

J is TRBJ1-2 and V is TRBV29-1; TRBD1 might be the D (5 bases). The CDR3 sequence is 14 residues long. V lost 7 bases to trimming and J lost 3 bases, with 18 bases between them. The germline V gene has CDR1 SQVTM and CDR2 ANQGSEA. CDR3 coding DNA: TGCAGCGCAGCGACAGAGGGCGGGTACTATGGCTACACCTTC. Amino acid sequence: CSAATEGGYYGYTF.

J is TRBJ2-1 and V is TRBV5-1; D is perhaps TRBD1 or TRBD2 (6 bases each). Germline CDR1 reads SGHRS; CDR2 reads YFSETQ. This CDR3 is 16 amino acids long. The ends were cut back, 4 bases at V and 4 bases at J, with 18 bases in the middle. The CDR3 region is CASSKQGGGAYNEQFF. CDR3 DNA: TGCGCCAGCAGCAAACAGGGAGGCGGCGCATACAATGAGCAGTTCTTC.

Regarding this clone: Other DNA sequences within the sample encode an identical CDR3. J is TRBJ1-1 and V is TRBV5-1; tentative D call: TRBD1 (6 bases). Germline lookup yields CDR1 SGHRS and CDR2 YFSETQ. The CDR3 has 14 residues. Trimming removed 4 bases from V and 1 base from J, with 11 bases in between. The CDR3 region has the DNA TGCGCCAGCAGCCTCAGGGGTGAGAACACTGAAGCTTTCTTT. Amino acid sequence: CASSLRGENTEAFF.

The CDR3 here is CASSLAREQDTQYF. The CDR3 DNA reads TGCGCCAGCAGCTTGGCCCGGGAGCAAGATACGCAGTATTTT. V and J are TRBV5-1 and TRBJ2-3, with D perhaps matching TRBD2 (6 bases). The CDR3 is 14 residues long. V gave up 0 bases and J gave up 5 bases, with 10 bases separating them. Germline loops: CDR1 SGHRS, CDR2 YFSETQ.

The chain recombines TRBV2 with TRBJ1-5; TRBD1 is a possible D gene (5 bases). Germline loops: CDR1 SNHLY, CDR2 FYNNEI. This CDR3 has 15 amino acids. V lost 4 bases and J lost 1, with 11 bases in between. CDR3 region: CASSAGRTSNQPQHF. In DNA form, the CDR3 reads TGTGCCAGCAGTGCAGGGAGGACAAGCAATCAGCCCCAGCATTTT.

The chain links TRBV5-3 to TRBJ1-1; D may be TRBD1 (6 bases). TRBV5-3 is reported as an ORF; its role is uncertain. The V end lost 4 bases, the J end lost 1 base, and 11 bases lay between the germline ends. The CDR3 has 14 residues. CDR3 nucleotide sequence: TGTGCCAGAAGCATGGGGGCGGAGAACACTGAAGCTTTCTTT. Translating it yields CARSMGAENTEAFF.

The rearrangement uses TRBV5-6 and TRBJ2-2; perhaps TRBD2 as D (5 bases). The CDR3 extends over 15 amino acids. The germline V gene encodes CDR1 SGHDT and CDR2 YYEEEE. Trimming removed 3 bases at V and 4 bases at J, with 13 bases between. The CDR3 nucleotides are TGTGCCAGCAGCTGGGCCCAGCGGAGCACCGGGGAGCTGTTTTTT. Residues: CASSWAQRSTGELFF.

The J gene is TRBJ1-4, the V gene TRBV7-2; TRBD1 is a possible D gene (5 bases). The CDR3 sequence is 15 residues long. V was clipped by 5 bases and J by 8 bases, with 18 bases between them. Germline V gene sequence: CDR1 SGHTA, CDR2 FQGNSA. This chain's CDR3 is CASSPRVGHLEKLFF. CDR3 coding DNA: TGTGCCAGCAGCCCCCGGGTGGGGCATCTCGAAAAACTGTTTTTT.

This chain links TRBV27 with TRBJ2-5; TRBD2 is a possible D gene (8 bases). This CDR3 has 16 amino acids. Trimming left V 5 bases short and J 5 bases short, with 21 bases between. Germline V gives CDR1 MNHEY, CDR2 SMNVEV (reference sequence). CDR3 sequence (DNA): TGTGCCAGCAGTCCTATACAGGGGTCGGGGGGGGAGACCCAGTACTTC. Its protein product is CASSPIQGSGGETQYF.

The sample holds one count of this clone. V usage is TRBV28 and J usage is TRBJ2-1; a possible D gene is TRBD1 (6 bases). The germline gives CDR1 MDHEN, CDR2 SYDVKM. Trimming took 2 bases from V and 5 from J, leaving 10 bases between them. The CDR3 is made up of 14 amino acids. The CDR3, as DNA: TGTGCCAGCAGTTTACCCCAGGGGAACAATGAGCAGTTCTTC. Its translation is CASSLPQGNNEQFF.

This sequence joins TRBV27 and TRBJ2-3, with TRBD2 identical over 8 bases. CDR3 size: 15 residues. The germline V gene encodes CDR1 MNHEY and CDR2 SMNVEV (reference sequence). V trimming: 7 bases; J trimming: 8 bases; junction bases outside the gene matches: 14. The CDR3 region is CASTASGSGSRTQYF. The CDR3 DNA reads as TGTGCCAGCACGGCCTCCGGCAGCGGGAGTCGTACGCAGTATTTT.

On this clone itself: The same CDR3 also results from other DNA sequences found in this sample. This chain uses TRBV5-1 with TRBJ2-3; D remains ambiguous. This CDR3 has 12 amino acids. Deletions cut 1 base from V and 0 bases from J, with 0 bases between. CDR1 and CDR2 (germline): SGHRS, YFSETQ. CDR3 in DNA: TGCGCCAGCAGCTTGAGCACAGATACGCAGTATTTT. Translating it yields CASSLSTDTQYF.

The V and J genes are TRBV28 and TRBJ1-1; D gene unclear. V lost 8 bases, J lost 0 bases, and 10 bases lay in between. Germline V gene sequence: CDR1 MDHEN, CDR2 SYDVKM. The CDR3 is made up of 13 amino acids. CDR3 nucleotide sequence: TGTGCCAGCCGGGGAGAAATGAACACTGAAGCTTTCTTT. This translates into CASRGEMNTEAFF.

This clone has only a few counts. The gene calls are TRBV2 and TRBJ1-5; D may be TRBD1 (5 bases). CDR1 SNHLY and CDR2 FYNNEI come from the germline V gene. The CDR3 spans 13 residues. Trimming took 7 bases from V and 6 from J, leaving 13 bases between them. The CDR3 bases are TGTGCCAGCAATGTTGGACAAAGTCAGCCCCAGCATTTT. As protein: CASNVGQSQPQHF. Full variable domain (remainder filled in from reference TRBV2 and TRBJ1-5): EPEVTQTPSHQVTQMGQEVILRCVPISNHLYFYWYRQILGQKVEFLVSFYNNEISEKSEIFDDQFSVERPDGSNFTLKIRSTKLEDSAMYFCASNVGQSQPQHFGDGTRLSIL.